This is a list of T cell receptor beta chains from one sample in a study of CD8 T cell repertoires and HIV-1 epitope variants. Assay used: immunoSEQ multiplex PCR; TCRdb lists only in-frame clones, some missing. The sample carries over 5,000 clones, over 65% recorded once. Their antigens are not known. The sequencing sample was made of cultured CD8+ T cells derived from PBMCs. These receptors were collected from a male donor with HIV. CDR3s include the opening cysteine and the closing phenylalanine or tryptophan. The D gene is left open where the match is weak. Clone size is not always given. Where it is, it says once, few, many or a class for expanded clones.

clone_size: NA
j_call: TRBJ2-3
d_call: TRBD2
v_call: TRBV27
cdr3_nt: TGTGCCAGCAGCCTCAGCGGGGGGGCAGATACGCAGTATTTT
cdr3_aa: CASSLSGGADTQYF

clone_size: few
j_call: TRBJ2-7
d_call: NA
v_call: TRBV28
cdr3_nt: TGTGCCAGCACCCGCCCCTTGGGGGCTATCCACGAGCAGTACTTC
cdr3_aa: CASTRPLGAIHEQYF

clone_size: few
j_call: TRBJ2-1
d_call: NA
v_call: TRBV29-1
cdr3_nt: TGCAGCGTTGTGGACCCTCGACAGGCGGGGGCCTACAATGAGCAGTTCTTC
cdr3_aa: CSVVDPRQAGAYNEQFF

clone_size: NA
j_call: TRBJ1-1
d_call: TRBD1
v_call: TRBV5-1
cdr3_nt: TGCGCCAGCAGCTCCACCGGGACAGGGATTCACGAAGCTTTCTTT
cdr3_aa: CASSSTGTGIHEAFF

clone_size: NA
j_call: TRBJ2-3
d_call: NA
v_call: TRBV19
cdr3_nt: TGTGCCAGTAGTCCCCCCTCGGTAACGCAGTATTTT
cdr3_aa: CASSPPSVTQYF

clone_size: NA
j_call: TRBJ2-7
d_call: NA
v_call: TRBV5-4
cdr3_nt: TGTGCCAGCAGCTTGGCGGAGGCAGGTACCTCCTCATACGAGCAGTACTTC
cdr3_aa: CASSLAEAGTSSYEQYF

clone_size: NA
j_call: TRBJ1-6
d_call: NA
v_call: TRBV29-1
cdr3_nt: TGCAGCGTTGGGGGGGTCGGGACCTATAATTCACCCCTCCACTTT
cdr3_aa: CSVGGVGTYNSPLHF

clone_size: once
j_call: TRBJ1-1
d_call: NA
v_call: TRBV5-6
cdr3_nt: TGTGCCAGCAGCTTTGGGACTGGGAACACTGAAGCTTTCTTT
cdr3_aa: CASSFGTGNTEAFF

clone_size: NA
j_call: TRBJ2-3
d_call: NA
v_call: TRBV7-3
cdr3_nt: TGTGCCAGCAGCTTAGGGTTAGCCAGGGATACGCAGTATTTT
cdr3_aa: CASSLGLARDTQYF

clone_size: NA
j_call: TRBJ2-1
d_call: TRBD2
v_call: TRBV19
cdr3_nt: TGTGCCAGTAGTATAGAGGGCGGGAGGTCCTACAATGAGCAGTTCTTC
cdr3_aa: CASSIEGGRSYNEQFF

clone_size: NA
j_call: TRBJ2-7
d_call: NA
v_call: TRBV28
cdr3_nt: TGTGCCAGCAGACCCGAGGGGGGTCGGCACGAGCAGTACTTC
cdr3_aa: CASRPEGGRHEQYF

clone_size: NA
j_call: TRBJ1-6
d_call: NA
v_call: TRBV5-1
cdr3_nt: TGCGCCAGCAGCTTGGAACAAACCAATTCACCCCTCCACTTT
cdr3_aa: CASSLEQTNSPLHF

clone_size: NA
j_call: TRBJ1-1
d_call: NA
v_call: TRBV14
cdr3_nt: TGTGCCAGCAGCCCCAGCCCGGGTTTGGGCACTGAAGCTTTCTTT
cdr3_aa: CASSPSPGLGTEAFF

clone_size: NA
j_call: TRBJ2-1
d_call: TRBD1
v_call: TRBV9
cdr3_nt: TGTGCCAGCAGCGTCAACGCCAGAGCAGGGGGTAGGAGCAATGAGCAGTTCTTC
cdr3_aa: CASSVNARAGGRSNEQFF

clone_size: few
j_call: TRBJ1-1
d_call: NA
v_call: TRBV7-8
cdr3_nt: TGTGCCAGCAGCTCCACCGGAGGCCCTGAAGCTTTCTTT
cdr3_aa: CASSSTGGPEAFF

clone_size: few
j_call: TRBJ1-1
d_call: NA
v_call: TRBV28
cdr3_nt: TGTGCCAGCAGGCCCCCCCTCCAGAACACTGAAGCTTTCTTT
cdr3_aa: CASRPPLQNTEAFF

clone_size: few
j_call: TRBJ2-2
d_call: NA
v_call: TRBV5-4
cdr3_nt: TGTGCCAGCAGCTTGGTCGACACCGGGGAGCTGTTTTTT
cdr3_aa: CASSLVDTGELFF

clone_size: NA
j_call: TRBJ2-7
d_call: NA
v_call: TRBV4-1
cdr3_nt: TGCGCCAGCGTGGGACCTGGCGGCTACGAGCAGTACTTC
cdr3_aa: CASVGPGGYEQYF

clone_size: NA
j_call: TRBJ2-2
d_call: TRBD2
v_call: TRBV9
cdr3_nt: TGTGCCAGCAGCGCCCCGCGGGGGGACATGAACACCGGGGAGCTGTTTTTT
cdr3_aa: CASSAPRGDMNTGELFF

clone_size: NA
j_call: TRBJ1-6
d_call: TRBD1
v_call: TRBV2
cdr3_nt: TGTGCCAGCAGGGACCAGACAGGGGGCTATAATTCACCCCTCCACTTT
cdr3_aa: CASRDQTGGYNSPLHF

clone_size: NA
j_call: TRBJ2-7
d_call: TRBD1
v_call: TRBV7-9
cdr3_nt: TGTGCCAGCAGCTTCGCCGCCGAGACAGGGGCGGGGGAGCAGTACTTC
cdr3_aa: CASSFAAETGAGEQYF

clone_size: once
j_call: TRBJ1-2
d_call: TRBD1
v_call: TRBV9
cdr3_nt: TGTGCCAGCAGCGCGGGGGACAGCAACTATGGCTACACCTTC
cdr3_aa: CASSAGDSNYGYTF

clone_size: NA
j_call: TRBJ2-5
d_call: NA
v_call: TRBV29-1
cdr3_nt: TGCAGCGTTGAAGCCCCTGGGGTAGAGACCCAGTACTTC
cdr3_aa: CSVEAPGVETQYF

clone_size: few
j_call: TRBJ2-7
d_call: TRBD1
v_call: TRBV2
cdr3_nt: TGTGCCAGCAGTGAAGGGACAGGGACCTACGAGCAGTACTTC
cdr3_aa: CASSEGTGTYEQYF

clone_size: NA
j_call: TRBJ1-2
d_call: TRBD1
v_call: TRBV27
cdr3_nt: TGTGCCAGCAGTTTTGGGGACAGGGGGCGAGCCTACACCTTC
cdr3_aa: CASSFGDRGRAYTF

clone_size: NA
j_call: TRBJ1-2
d_call: NA
v_call: TRBV7-2
cdr3_nt: TGTGCCAGCAGCTTAGCGAAGGGATCAGCTAACTATGGCTACACCTTC
cdr3_aa: CASSLAKGSANYGYTF

clone_size: NA
j_call: TRBJ2-7
d_call: NA
v_call: TRBV6-5
cdr3_nt: TGTGCCAGCAGTCCCGTGGGATCCTCCTACGAGCAGTACTTC
cdr3_aa: CASSPVGSSYEQYF

clone_size: NA
j_call: TRBJ1-6
d_call: NA
v_call: TRBV6-6
cdr3_nt: TGTGCCAGCAGTGCGGACTGGGCGGCCCTCCACTTT
cdr3_aa: CASSADWAALHF

clone_size: NA
j_call: TRBJ2-1
d_call: TRBD2
v_call: TRBV11-2
cdr3_nt: TGTGCCAGCAGTCCTGCGGCTAGCGGTTACAATGAGCAGTTCTTC
cdr3_aa: CASSPAASGYNEQFF

clone_size: once
j_call: TRBJ2-7
d_call: NA
v_call: TRBV28
cdr3_nt: TGTGCCAGCAGTTTAGGGGGAGAGCAGTACTTC
cdr3_aa: CASSLGGEQYF

clone_size: once
j_call: TRBJ2-5
d_call: NA
v_call: TRBV5-1
cdr3_nt: TGCGCCAGCAGCTTGGATCTGTTTGAAGAGACCCAGTACTTC
cdr3_aa: CASSLDLFEETQYF

clone_size: NA
j_call: TRBJ2-6
d_call: NA
v_call: TRBV19
cdr3_nt: TGTGGGAGTGGGGTTGGGGCCAACGTCCTGACTTTC
cdr3_aa: CGSGVGANVLTF

clone_size: NA
j_call: TRBJ1-5
d_call: TRBD1
v_call: TRBV2
cdr3_nt: TGTGCCAGCAGTGGGGGACAGATAAATCAGCCCCAGCATTTT
cdr3_aa: CASSGGQINQPQHF

clone_size: once
j_call: TRBJ2-1
d_call: TRBD1
v_call: TRBV6-1
cdr3_nt: TGTGCCAGCAGGGACAGGGGCTCCTACAATGAGCAGTTCTTC
cdr3_aa: CASRDRGSYNEQFF

clone_size: NA
j_call: TRBJ1-5
d_call: NA
v_call: TRBV6-1
cdr3_nt: TGTGCCAGCAGTGAAGACCCTCAGGGGATATTCCAGCCCCAGCATTTT
cdr3_aa: CASSEDPQGIFQPQHF

clone_size: NA
j_call: TRBJ2-1
d_call: TRBD2
v_call: TRBV7-9
cdr3_nt: TGTGCCAGCAGCTTCGCGGGGGAGTACAATGAGCAGTTCTTC
cdr3_aa: CASSFAGEYNEQFF

clone_size: NA
j_call: TRBJ2-7
d_call: NA
v_call: TRBV2
cdr3_nt: TGTGCCAGCAGAGGGACACCCTATAACGAGCAGTACTTC
cdr3_aa: CASRGTPYNEQYF

clone_size: few
j_call: TRBJ2-7
d_call: TRBD1
v_call: TRBV4-1
cdr3_nt: TGCGCCAGCAGCGAACGGACAGGGCTCGAGCAGTACTTC
cdr3_aa: CASSERTGLEQYF

clone_size: few
j_call: TRBJ1-1
d_call: NA
v_call: TRBV19
cdr3_nt: TGTGCCAGTAGTATAGACCTGAGGAGACAGGTGAACACTGAAGCTTTCTTT
cdr3_aa: CASSIDLRRQVNTEAFF

clone_size: NA
j_call: TRBJ2-1
d_call: TRBD2
v_call: TRBV10-1
cdr3_nt: TGCGCCAGCAGTGAGTCTGAGAGGCTAGCGGGAGGGGATGAGCAGTTCTTC
cdr3_aa: CASSESERLAGGDEQFF

clone_size: NA
j_call: TRBJ2-1
d_call: NA
v_call: TRBV5-4
cdr3_nt: TGTGCCAGCAGCGGTAGCTCCTACAATGAGCAGTTCTTC
cdr3_aa: CASSGSSYNEQFF

clone_size: NA
j_call: TRBJ2-1
d_call: NA
v_call: TRBV27
cdr3_nt: TGTGCCAGCAGTTTAAGGGGGGGGCCGAATGAGCAGTTCTTC
cdr3_aa: CASSLRGGPNEQFF

clone_size: NA
j_call: TRBJ2-7
d_call: NA
v_call: TRBV7-9
cdr3_nt: TGTGCCAGCAGCTTAGTCGGTCAAGGCTACGAGCAGTACTTC
cdr3_aa: CASSLVGQGYEQYF

clone_size: NA
j_call: TRBJ2-1
d_call: NA
v_call: TRBV2
cdr3_nt: TGTGCCAGCAGTGGGTTGGTTTCAGAGCAGTTCTTC
cdr3_aa: CASSGLVSEQFF

clone_size: NA
j_call: TRBJ1-5
d_call: NA
v_call: TRBV5-3
cdr3_nt: TGTGCCAGAAGCGGTACCGATTACAGGGCCCTGGGCGAGAGGAATCAGCCCCAGCATTTT
cdr3_aa: CARSGTDYRALGERNQPQHF

clone_size: few
j_call: TRBJ1-3
d_call: NA
v_call: TRBV6-5
cdr3_nt: TGTGCCAGCAGTTACTCCCAGGGAAGCTCTGGAAACACCATATATTTT
cdr3_aa: CASSYSQGSSGNTIYF

clone_size: NA
j_call: TRBJ2-7
d_call: TRBD2
v_call: TRBV9
cdr3_nt: TGTGCCAGCAGCCCCGGGGGGGATGGTTACTACGAGCAGTACTTC
cdr3_aa: CASSPGGDGYYEQYF

clone_size: once
j_call: TRBJ2-7
d_call: TRBD1
v_call: TRBV28
cdr3_nt: TGTGCCAGCAGTGGGGACAGCCTAGCTTGGTTCTACGAGCAGTACTTC
cdr3_aa: CASSGDSLAWFYEQYF